This T cell receptor beta chain stems from a study of CD8 T cell repertoires and HIV-1 epitope variants. In its sample, this clone was seen once. Its antigen is not identified. Generated by immunoSEQ multiplex PCR, the TCRdb table keeps only in-frame clones and is missing some. The top ten clones hold about two fifths of a sample with just over 7,000 clones, about 64% of them seen once. V was cut by 6 bases and J by 2 bases, with 8 bases left in between. Germline CDR1 SGHTS, CDR2 YDEGEE. This CDR3 is 13 amino acids long. This TCR was sampled from a male donor with HIV. Sequencing input: cultured CD8+ T cells derived from PBMCs. The V and J genes are TRBV5-8 and TRBJ2-2; D gene uncertain. The CDR3 DNA sequence: TGTGCCAGCAATTTGCTAAACACCGGGGAGCTGTTTTTT. This codes for CASNLLNTGELFF.